Following are 29 T cell receptor beta chains from one sample sequenced in a study of blood T cell repertoires in COVID-19. TCRdb's table, derived via immunoSEQ multiplex PCR, lists solely in-frame clones and lacks some. The sample records around 500,000 clones, around 85% being singletons. The sequenced material came from PBMCs or T cells enriched from blood (not recorded which). These receptor sequences come from an older woman who had recovered from COVID-19.

This clone occurred a few times. The chain joins TRBV7-6 to TRBJ1-3, with 9 bases aligning to TRBD1. The germline gives CDR1 SGHVS, CDR2 FNYEAQ. V gave up 1 base and J gave up 7 bases; unmatched junction bases: 11. The CDR3 runs to 17 residues. CDR3 DNA: TGTGCCAGCAGCTTAGAGGCACCGGGACAGGGAGGCAACACCATATATTTT. Residues: CASSLEAPGQGGNTIYF.

The chain uses TRBV2 and TRBJ1-2, with 10 bases aligning to TRBD1. Germline V gene data show CDR1 as SNHLY and CDR2 as FYNNEI. After removal of 8 bases from V and 4 bases from J, the junction contained 10 bases not matched to a gene. The CDR3 has 15 residues. DNA of the CDR3: TGTGCCAGCCAGGTGCGGGACAGGGGAATCTATGGCTACACCTTC. It is translated as CASQVRDRGIYGYTF.

The chain carries TRBV24-1 and TRBJ2-2; TRBD1 is a possible D gene (5 bases). There are 15 residues in the CDR3. Trimming removed 6 bases at V and 0 bases at J, with 10 bases between. Germline V gives CDR1 KGHDR, CDR2 SFDVKD. CDR3 nucleotide sequence: TGTGCCACCAGTTCGGACAACGCGAACACCGGGGAGCTGTTTTTT. It encodes CATSSDNANTGELFF.

The chain links TRBV5-1 to TRBJ2-3; 15 bases line up with TRBD2. The CDR3 length is 19 residues. Germline V gene lookup returns CDR1 SGHRS and CDR2 YFSETQ. The V and J ends lost 0 bases and 1 base, in that order; junction bases with no gene match: 6. As DNA, the CDR3 is TGCGCCAGCAGCTTGGCCGGGACTAGCGGGAGGCCGGGCACAGATACGCAGTATTTT. Translating gives CASSLAGTSGRPGTDTQYF.

This chain joins TRBV2 and TRBJ2-5; D is possibly TRBD1 (6 bases). The CDR3 loop spans 13 amino acids. Germline assignment: CDR1 SNHLY and CDR2 FYNNEI. V was trimmed by 10 bases and J by 0 bases, leaving 12 bases between them. CDR3 in DNA: TGTGCCACCTTAGACAGGCACCAAGAGACCCAGTACTTC. Translated: CATLDRHQETQYF.

The chain uses TRBV1 and TRBJ1-6; the listed D gene, TRBD1, was not tested against the DNA. TRBV1 is termed a pseudogene. The CDR3 has 17 amino acids. The CDR3 loop reads CTSSQGQGTSYNSPLHF. As DNA, the CDR3 is TGCACCAGCAGCCAAGGGCAGGGGACCTCCTATAATTCACCCCTCCACTTT.

The J gene is TRBJ2-4, the V gene TRBV5-6; 8 nucleotides agree with TRBD2. V trimming: 1 base; J trimming: 6 bases; junction bases outside the gene matches: 0. Germline V gives CDR1 SGHDT, CDR2 YYEEEE. The CDR3 is 13 amino acids. As DNA, the CDR3 is TGTGCCAGCAGCTTGCGGGGGGGAAACATTCAGTACTTC. Its translation is CASSLRGGNIQYF.

J is TRBJ1-1 and V is TRBV11-2, with 9 bases fitting TRBD1. Germline trimming cut 5 bases from V and 7 bases from J; bases unmatched to any gene: 17. CDR1 SGHAT and CDR2 FQNNGV come from the germline V gene. CDR3 length: 17 residues. CDR3 nucleotides: TGTGCCAGCAGCCACGGGGAACAGGGGGCAGAATTGGATGAAGCTTTCTTT. Translated, it gives CASSHGEQGAELDEAFF.

The chain joins TRBV3-1 (or the pseudogene TRBV3-2) to TRBJ1-6; D unresolved. CDR3 length: 18 amino acids. The ends were cut back, 0 bases at V and 0 bases at J, with 12 bases in the middle. Germline lookup yields CDR1 LGHDT and CDR2 YNNKEL (reference sequence). The CDR3 sequence is CASSQDYIGLSYNSPLHF. The CDR3 nucleotides read TGTGCCAGCAGCCAAGATTACATTGGGCTCTCCTATAATTCACCCCTCCACTTT.

This clone was seen only a few times. The V and J genes are TRBV5-4 and TRBJ2-6; D is perhaps TRBD2 (5 bases). The CDR3 length is 17 residues. V lost 3 bases and J 0 bases, leaving 13 bases between the germline ends. Per germline, CDR1 SGHNT and CDR2 YYREEE (reference sequence). The CDR3 DNA reads as TGTGCCAGCAGCTCCGGGGTTAAGGACTCTGGGGCCAACGTCCTGACTTTC. This encodes CASSSGVKDSGANVLTF.

This rearrangement joins TRBV12-5 to TRBJ2-1, with D possibly matching TRBD1 (5 bases). Germline CDR1 and CDR2: LGHNT and FRNRAP. CDR3 length: 16 amino acids. The V and J ends lost 2 bases and 5 bases respectively, with 16 bases between them. The CDR3 DNA is TGTGCTAGTGGTTTGCGGGTGGCGCCCAGGGACAATGAGCAGTTCTTC. This codes for CASGLRVAPRDNEQFF.

This sequence joins TRBV18 and TRBJ1-1; 9 bases agree with TRBD1. The trim removed 5 bases at V and 5 bases at J, leaving 6 bases unmatched. In germline, CDR1 is KGHSH, CDR2 LQKENI. The CDR3 is made up of 14 amino acids. The CDR3 loop is CASSGQGFETEAFF. The CDR3 region has the DNA TGTGCCAGCTCAGGACAGGGGTTCGAAACTGAAGCTTTCTTT.

The CDR3 spells CASSRWQGENEQFF. The CDR3 DNA reads TGCGCCAGCAGCCGATGGCAGGGGGAAAATGAGCAGTTCTTC. This chain links TRBV5-1 with TRBJ2-1; 7 nucleotides agree with TRBD1. The CDR3 is 14 amino acids. Germline CDR1 and CDR2: SGHRS and YFSETQ. J was trimmed by 7 bases and V by 4 bases; bases with no gene match: 8.

The chain uses TRBV28 and TRBJ1-5, with 8 bases identical to TRBD1. V was clipped by 4 bases and J by 7 bases; unmatched bases: 9. The germline CDR1 and CDR2 sequences are MDHEN and SYDVKM. CDR3 length: 15 amino acids. DNA for the CDR3: TGTGCCAGCAGTTCCGGACAGGGTGACGGGCAGCCCCAGCATTTT. Its protein is CASSSGQGDGQPQHF.

This chain joins TRBV25-1 and TRBJ2-1, with D hard to call. The CDR3 extends over 12 amino acids. Between the trimmed V and J ends, which lost 3 bases and 10 bases, there was a span of 10 bases. The germline V gene encodes CDR1 MGHDK and CDR2 SYGVNS. The CDR3 DNA follows: TGTGCCAGCAGTGACTCTAGGAACGAGCAGTTCTTC. Protein product: CASSDSRNEQFF. Looking up the rest from reference TRBV25-1 and TRBJ2-1 gives the full variable domain: EADIYQTPRYLVIGTGKKITLECSQTMGHDKMYWYQQDPGMELHLIHYSYGVNSTEKGDLSSESTVSRIRTEHFPLTLESARPSHTSQYLCASSDSRNEQFFGPGTRLTVL.

CDR3: CASSLAVGAGGFYEQYF. DNA of the CDR3: TGCGCCAGCAGCTTGGCCGTTGGGGCAGGGGGCTTTTACGAGCAGTACTTC. The chain couples TRBV5-1 to TRBJ2-7; 8 bases are shared with TRBD1. The germline V gene has CDR1 SGHRS and CDR2 YFSETQ. The junction had 12 bases not matched to a gene; V was cut back by 0 bases and J by 4 bases. The CDR3 spans 17 residues.

In its sample, this clone was seen once. The chain is built from TRBV7-2 and TRBJ1-1; tentatively, D is TRBD1 (5 bases). The CDR3 is made up of 13 amino acids. V lost 5 bases, J lost 1 base, and 8 bases lay in between. CDR1 is SGHTA, CDR2 FQGNSA, per germline. As DNA, the CDR3 is TGTGCCAGCAGCAGGACAACGAACACTGAAGCTTTCTTT. It yields the protein CASSRTTNTEAFF.

V and J are TRBV10-2 and TRBJ1-2, with D possibly matching TRBD1 (5 bases). The V gene's germline CDR1 is WSHSY and CDR2 SAAADI. The CDR3 is 12 residues long. V shed 6 bases and J shed 4 bases, with 9 bases lying between them. CDR3 in DNA: TGCGCCAGCAGACAGGATGCCTATGGCTACACCTTC. It specifies CASRQDAYGYTF.

About this clone: This CDR3 is also generated by other DNA sequences in the sample. The J gene is TRBJ1-5, the V gene TRBV15; weak D call: TRBD1 (6 bases). Trimming took off 0 bases at V and 7 bases at J, with 13 bases between the two ends. CDR3 length: 15 amino acids. Germline values: CDR1 LNHNV, CDR2 YYDKDF (reference sequence). The CDR3 DNA follows: TGTGCCACCAGCAGAGATAGGACAGTCGGGCAGCCCCAGCATTTT. Amino acids: CATSRDRTVGQPQHF.

The chain uses TRBV13 and TRBJ2-2; TRBD2 matches at 10 bases. Germline lookup yields CDR1 PRHDT and CDR2 FYEKMQ (reference sequence). This CDR3 has 15 amino acids. With V trimmed by 6 bases and J by 6 bases, 7 bases remained unmatched. For the CDR3, the DNA is TGTGCCAGCAGACTCTACCTAGCGGGGGCCGGGGAGCTGTTTTTT. Translating it yields CASRLYLAGAGELFF.

CDR3 region: CASSLTGVENQPQHF. DNA for the CDR3: TGTGCCAGCAGTTTGACAGGGGTGGAGAATCAGCCCCAGCATTTT. The genes are TRBV6-6 and TRBJ1-5; 8 bases agree with TRBD1. The CDR3 loop spans 15 amino acids. J lost 4 bases, V lost 4 bases, and 6 bases had no gene match. The germline V gene encodes CDR1 MNHNY and CDR2 SVGAGI (reference sequence).

V and J are TRBV5-1 and TRBJ1-1; TRBD1 matches 7 bases. V lost 0 bases, J lost 3 bases, and 8 bases stayed unmatched. Germline CDR1 and CDR2: SGHRS and YFSETQ. CDR3 length: 16 residues. CDR3 DNA sequence: TGCGCCAGCAGCTTGGGGACAGGTATTAGGCACACTGAAGCTTTCTTT. Protein sequence: CASSLGTGIRHTEAFF.

The CDR3 coding sequence is TGTGCCAGCGCCGGGACTAGCGGGGGCCTGAACACCGGGGAGCTGTTTTTT. Translating it yields CASAGTSGGLNTGELFF. The chain employs TRBV2 and TRBJ2-2, with 14 bases fitting TRBD2. There are 17 residues in the CDR3. The V gene's germline CDR1 is SNHLY and CDR2 FYNNEI. V was pared by 8 bases and J by 1 base, with 6 bases of the junction left unmatched.

Concerning this clone itself: This specimen includes other DNA sequences encoding the same CDR3. The CDR3 DNA is TGTGCCAGCACCAGGGGGAGCTACGAGCAGTACTTC. Translating it yields CASTRGSYEQYF. The genes are TRBV12-3 or TRBV12-4 and TRBJ2-7; TRBD1 aligns across 7 bases. The CDR3 is made up of 12 amino acids. V was pared by 7 bases and J by 3 bases, with 3 bases of the junction left unmatched.

This chain joins TRBV7-9 and TRBJ1-5; a possible D gene is TRBD1 (6 bases). CDR3 size: 16 residues. Germline assignment: CDR1 SEHNR and CDR2 FQNEAQ (reference sequence). V shed 7 bases and J shed 2 bases, with 18 bases lying between them. Here the CDR3 reads CASTRRTDLCNQPQHF. The CDR3 coding sequence is TGTGCCAGCACCCGTCGGACAGATTTGTGCAATCAGCCCCAGCATTTT.

This clone was observed a single time. V usage is TRBV6-5 and J usage is TRBJ1-5; possibly TRBD1 for D (6 bases). The CDR3 has 15 amino acids. The germline V gene has CDR1 MNHEY and CDR2 SVGAGI. Trimming shortened V by 7 bases and J by 0 bases, and 13 bases separated the two germline ends. The CDR3 region has the DNA TGTGCCAGCACCGACTGGGACATTAGCAATCAGCCCCAGCATTTT. Encoded protein: CASTDWDISNQPQHF.

The rearrangement links TRBV3-1 (or the pseudogene TRBV3-2) to TRBJ2-3; 15 nucleotides match TRBD2. With V trimmed by 0 bases and J by 5 bases, 9 bases remained unmatched. This CDR3 is built from 19 residues. CDR1 is LGHDT, CDR2 YNNKEL, per germline (reference sequence). The CDR3 is CASSQEGLAGGRGQDTQYF. The CDR3 coding sequence is TGTGCCAGCAGCCAAGAAGGACTAGCGGGGGGGCGAGGGCAAGATACGCAGTATTTT.

The rearrangement uses TRBV7-2 and TRBJ2-3; D is possibly TRBD1 (6 bases). V gave up 5 bases and J gave up 5 bases, with 20 bases separating them. Looked up from germline, CDR1 is SGHTA and CDR2 is FQGNSA. The CDR3 spans 16 residues. CDR3 coding DNA: TGTGCCAGCAGCAGGTCCGGGACATCGCCGGGAGATACGCAGTATTTT. Protein sequence: CASSRSGTSPGDTQYF.

This clone has just one count. The chain carries TRBV18 and TRBJ2-5, with unresolved D. Germline lookup yields CDR1 KGHSH and CDR2 LQKENI. The ends were cut back, 2 bases at V and 4 bases at J, with 11 bases in the middle. CDR3 length equals 14 residues. CDR3: CASSPGGATETQYF. The DNA for the CDR3 is TGTGCCAGCTCACCAGGCGGCGCCACAGAGACCCAGTACTTC.